A selection of T cell receptor beta chains follows, all from one sample in a study of T cell repertoires in cytomegalovirus infection. TCRdb independently ran MiXCR on the reads; one entry per CDR3 protein. The sample has about 180,000 distinct CDR3 sequences, about a fifth seen once; the top ten hold 25%. No antigen has been assigned to these receptors. Sequenced here: CD8+ T cells from cultured PBMCs, sampled from culture after CMV antigen stimulation. Receptor source: a human donor in good health (CMV status not recorded). Some clones in this sample may be carry-over from other donors' samples. Both conserved end residues are part of each CDR3. D genes are given only for firm matches. The listing skips clone size in some rows; elsewhere it reads once, few, many or a size class.

D gene	CDR3 length	clone size	V gene	J gene	CDR3 DNA	CDR3 protein
TRBD2	16	few	TRBV6-5	TRBJ2-1	TGTGCCAGCAGTTCGGGACTAGCGGGGGTGTACAATGAGCAGTTCTTC	CASSSGLAGVYNEQFF
.	16	.	TRBV12-5	TRBJ1-1	TGTGCTAGTGGTTCCCCACCTCCTGACATGAACACTGAAGCTTTCTTT	CASGSPPPDMNTEAFF
.	15	few	TRBV7-9	TRBJ1-2	TGTGCCAGCAGCTTAGGCGCAGAGGGCCACTATGGCTACACCTTC	CASSLGAEGHYGYTF
.	15	few	TRBV6-8	TRBJ2-7	TGTGCCAGCAGTCTGACAGCCTACCAGGCCTACGAGCAGTACTTC	CASSLTAYQAYEQYF
TRBD2	19	.	TRBV12-3/TRBV12-4	TRBJ2-3	TGTGCCAGCAGTTTAGAGGGTAGCGGGGGATTTATTATAGCGGATACGCAGTATTTT	CASSLEGSGGFIIADTQYF
.	13	few	TRBV6-5	TRBJ1-1	TGTGCCAGCAGTTACTCGACCGGGCTTGAAGCTTTCTTT	CASSYSTGLEAFF
.	12	.	TRBV12-3/TRBV12-4	TRBJ1-2	TGTGCCAGCAGTCCTGACACCTATGGCTACACCTTC	CASSPDTYGYTF
.	14	many	TRBV7-8	TRBJ1-1	TGTGCCAGCAGCTTAGTTGGAGGGAACACTGAAGCTTTCTTT	CASSLVGGNTEAFF
.	14	many	TRBV27	TRBJ2-7	TGTGCCAGCAGTCCAGCCGAGGGCTCCTACGAGCAGTACTTC	CASSPAEGSYEQYF
.	15	.	TRBV20-1	TRBJ2-7	TGCAGTGCTAGAGATCCGATTGGTGGGGGAGGCGAGCAGTACTTC	CSARDPIGGGGEQYF
TRBD1	16	few	TRBV11-2	TRBJ1-6	TGTGCCAGCAGCTCTTTCCGGGACAGGGGAAATTCACCCCTCCACTTT	CASSSFRDRGNSPLHF
TRBD1	17	many	TRBV7-9	TRBJ2-3	TGTGCCAGCAGCCCTCTCAGGACAGGGGATATCACAGATACGCAGTATTTT	CASSPLRTGDITDTQYF
TRBD1	14	few	TRBV27	TRBJ1-2	TGTGCCAGCAGTGCGACAGGGGGACACTATGGCTACACCTTC	CASSATGGHYGYTF
.	13	.	TRBV4-1	TRBJ1-1	TGCGCCAGCAGCCGGTTAGGGGGGACTGAAGCTTTCTTT	CASSRLGGTEAFF
.	12	few	TRBV7-9	TRBJ1-5	TGTGCCAGCAGCTTAGCAGGGCTGCCCCAGCATTTT	CASSLAGLPQHF
TRBD1	15	.	TRBV27	TRBJ2-7	TGTGCCAGCAATCACGCCGGGACAGGGGGCTACGAGCAGTACTTC	CASNHAGTGGYEQYF
.	12	.	TRBV7-2	TRBJ2-1	TGTGCCAGCAGCGTAACAAACAATGAGCAGTTCTTC	CASSVTNNEQFF
TRBD1	15	few	TRBV7-9	TRBJ2-7	TGTGCCAGCACCCCACCGGGACAGGAGACCTACGAGCAGTACTTC	CASTPPGQETYEQYF
.	14	.	TRBV4-3	TRBJ1-1	TGCGCCAGCCAGCCAGTCACCCTGAACACTGAAGCTTTCTTT	CASQPVTLNTEAFF
.	12	.	TRBV7-3	TRBJ2-2	TGTGCCAGCAGCTTACGCCCCGGGGAGCTGTTTTTT	CASSLRPGELFF
.	19	.	TRBV2	TRBJ2-4	TGTGCCAGCAGTGAAGCCCCCTCCGAGGGAATTCTAGCCAAAAACATTCAGTACTTC	CASSEAPSEGILAKNIQYF
TRBD1	15	.	TRBV14	TRBJ1-2	TGTGCCAGCAGCCCAGCGGACAGGGGGCATTATGGCTACACCTTC	CASSPADRGHYGYTF
.	13	.	TRBV27	TRBJ1-6	TGTGCCAGCAGTTTAATGGGGAATTCACCCCTCCACTTT	CASSLMGNSPLHF
TRBD1	15	.	TRBV2	TRBJ2-7	TGTGCCAGCAGTGATACGACAGGGGCACAGTACGAGCAGTACTTC	CASSDTTGAQYEQYF
TRBD1	13	few	TRBV29-1	TRBJ1-1	TGCAGCGTTGACAGGGGGCAGGACACTGAAGCTTTCTTT	CSVDRGQDTEAFF
TRBD2	14	few	TRBV4-1	TRBJ2-5	TGCGCCAGCAGCCAAGAGGGACTAGAGGAGACCCAGTACTTC	CASSQEGLEETQYF
TRBD1	16	.	TRBV2	TRBJ2-7	TGTGCCAGCAGTGACAGGGACAGGACATACTCCTACGAGCAGTACTTC	CASSDRDRTYSYEQYF
TRBD2	15	.	TRBV6-1	TRBJ2-1	TGTGCCAGCAGTTATGGTAGCGGGGGTTACAATGAGCAGTTCTTC	CASSYGSGGYNEQFF
.	14	.	TRBV6-2/TRBV6-3	TRBJ2-7	TGTGCCAGCAGTTACTCCGGGGCCAACTACGAGCAGTACTTC	CASSYSGANYEQYF
.	14	.	TRBV4-1	TRBJ1-2	TGCGCCAGCAGCCAAGATGGGGGATCAGGCGGCTACACCTTC	CASSQDGGSGGYTF
TRBD1	15	.	TRBV4-1	TRBJ2-7	TGCGCCAGCAGCCAAGAAGCCGGGACAGGGGACGAGCAGTACTTC	CASSQEAGTGDEQYF
TRBD2	17	.	TRBV7-2	TRBJ2-5	TGTGCCAGCAGCTTCGGACTAGCGGGGGTGGTGATAGAGACCCAGTACTTC	CASSFGLAGVVIETQYF
TRBD2	16	.	TRBV7-2	TRBJ2-3	TGTGCCAGCAGCGTTGGGACTAGCCAAAGGGCAGATACGCAGTATTTT	CASSVGTSQRADTQYF
.	15	.	TRBV9	TRBJ1-5	TGTGCCAGCAGCGTAGACGGGACGGGCAATCAGCCCCAGCATTTT	CASSVDGTGNQPQHF
.	14	.	TRBV12-3/TRBV12-4	TRBJ2-1	TGTGCCAGCAGTTTAATGAGTAGGGGCAATGAGCAGTTCTTC	CASSLMSRGNEQFF
.	14	many	TRBV6-5	TRBJ1-1	TGTGCCAGCAGTTACGAGGGACCGAACACTGAAGCTTTCTTT	CASSYEGPNTEAFF
.	13	few	TRBV29-1	TRBJ2-1	TGCAGCGCGCCAGGGGTGGCCTACAATGAGCAGTTCTTC	CSAPGVAYNEQFF
TRBD1	15	few	TRBV2	TRBJ2-2	TGTGCCAGCAGAACAGGGGCCGCGAACACCGGGGAGCTGTTTTTT	CASRTGAANTGELFF
.	14	.	TRBV29-1	TRBJ1-4	TGCAGCGTTTTCTCAAGGGCAACTAATGAAAAACTGTTTTTT	CSVFSRATNEKLFF
TRBD1	14	few	TRBV28	TRBJ1-5	TGTGCCAGCAGTGAGACAGGGCGAAATCAGCCCCAGCATTTT	CASSETGRNQPQHF
.	16	.	TRBV11-2	TRBJ2-1	TGTGCCAGCAGCTTAGTGGCGGCGGGGGCATACAATGAGCAGTTCTTC	CASSLVAAGAYNEQFF
.	14	medium-sized	TRBV7-2	TRBJ2-7	TGTGCCAGCAGCAACCCCCGACTTATCTACGAGCAGTACTTC	CASSNPRLIYEQYF
.	13	.	TRBV6-5	TRBJ2-1	TGTGCCAGCAGTTACTCGAGAATCAGGGAGCAGTTCTTC	CASSYSRIREQFF
TRBD1	15	few	TRBV7-2	TRBJ1-2	TGTGCCAGCGGAGAGACAGGGTTGGCTAACTATGGCTACACCTTC	CASGETGLANYGYTF
.	17	.	TRBV7-9	TRBJ2-1	TGTGCCAGCAGCGAAAGATTGGAGGGGGAAAACTACAATGAGCAGTTCTTC	CASSERLEGENYNEQFF
.	12	.	TRBV7-9	TRBJ2-1	TGTGCCAGCAGCTTATGGGTCTATGAGCAGTTCTTC	CASSLWVYEQFF
.	16	.	TRBV7-9	TRBJ2-7	TGTGCCAGCAGCTTAGATGGACTGTCCACTTGGTACGAGCAGTACTTC	CASSLDGLSTWYEQYF
.	14	many	TRBV27	TRBJ2-7	TGTGCCACCGCGACGGGGGCAGGGGCCCACGAGCAGTACTTC	CATATGAGAHEQYF
TRBD1	19	.	TRBV5-1	TRBJ1-2	TGCGCCAGCAGCTCCGCGATCAGGACAGGGGGTCCCAATAACTATGGCTACACCTTC	CASSSAIRTGGPNNYGYTF
.	17	few	TRBV7-2	TRBJ1-3	TGTGCCAGCAGCTTAGCAGTAGGCGGTTACTCTGGAAACACCATATATTTT	CASSLAVGGYSGNTIYF
.	15	few	TRBV7-2	TRBJ1-5	TGTGCCAGCAGCTTAGGCACATCGAGCAATCAGCCCCAGCATTTT	CASSLGTSSNQPQHF
.	16	few	TRBV4-1	TRBJ1-4	TGCGCCAGCAGCCAAGATGGCGCAGTCATTCGTGAAAAACTGTTTTTT	CASSQDGAVIREKLFF
.	15	.	TRBV7-2	TRBJ2-2	TGTGCCAGCAGCTTAGCATACCCCGTAGTTGGGGAGCTGTTTTTT	CASSLAYPVVGELFF
TRBD1	17	few	TRBV28	TRBJ1-5	TGTGCCAGCAGTCCGACAGGGGGCTTTCCTAGCAATCAGCCCCAGCATTTT	CASSPTGGFPSNQPQHF
.	15	few	TRBV4-2	TRBJ1-4	TGTGCCAGCAGCCCAGCTCAGGGGTTAGAGGAAAAACTGTTTTTT	CASSPAQGLEEKLFF
TRBD2	16	.	TRBV4-1	TRBJ2-1	TGCGCCAGCAGCCAAGATCGAGGGCGGGGGGCCGAAGAGCAGTTCTTC	CASSQDRGRGAEEQFF
.	15	once	TRBV20-1	TRBJ1-4	TGCAGTGCTAGAGGGGCACAAGCTTGTTGCGAAAAACTGTTTTTT	CSARGAQACCEKLFF
.	14	few	TRBV27	TRBJ2-7	TGTGCCAGCAGTTTCAACCCCCGGGACTACGAGCAGTACTTC	CASSFNPRDYEQYF
TRBD1	14	.	TRBV20-1	TRBJ1-1	TGCAGTGCTAGAGACGTCCGACAGGGGAGAGAAGCTTTCTTT	CSARDVRQGREAFF
.	17	few	TRBV27	TRBJ2-4	TGTGCCAGCAGTTTATCGTGGGGAGACGATACCAAAAACATTCAGTACTTC	CASSLSWGDDTKNIQYF